Below, one T cell receptor (beta chain) is given with its context. With 7 bases clipped from V and 5 bases from J, the junction kept 2 bases outside the gene matches. The length of the CDR3 is 11 residues. Germline V gives CDR1 MDHEN, CDR2 SYDVKM. Original processing methods: Nucleated cell counts were estimated from reference gene primer amplification. The repertoire was sequenced with immunoSEQ multiplex PCR; TCRdb's copy has only in-frame clones and lacks some. The DNA gave D and trimming, while V, J and clone size come from that table. The sample includes around 250,000 clones, over 80% of them seen just once. The data were taken from a study of blood T cell repertoires in COVID-19. About the research overall: Sources were T cells, B-cell-depleted T cells, or PBMCs; the material itself was cDNA or gDNA.

This TCR came from a man in his thirties or forties who had recovered from COVID-19. Sequenced input: peripheral blood. The chain has TRBV28 and TRBJ2-7; 7 nucleotides match TRBD2. The CDR3 sequence: CASKGGDEQYV. Written as DNA, the CDR3 is TGTGCCAGCAAGGGAGGGGACGAGCAGTACGTC.